This T cell receptor (beta chain) appears in the sequencing data of a study of T cells after yellow fever vaccination. Findings and limits, study-wide: At less than 97% for CD4 and just over 85% for CD8, most primary-vaccination clones showed up again after the booster.

Points on this clonotype: Antigen: not known.

Each CDR3 protein is one row after TCRdb ran MiXCR on the 5' RACE reads. The table includes about 73,000 distinct CDR3 sequences, just under 8% detected once. The V gene's germline CDR1 is SGHTA and CDR2 FQGNSA. The CDR3 extends over 16 amino acids. The germline V and J ends were trimmed by 1 base and 1 base, with 13 bases remaining between them. The sample in question was CD8+ T cells sorted from PBMCs, obtained on the day of the yellow fever booster vaccination. The gene calls are TRBV7-2 and TRBJ2-5, with D unresolved. The sequence was obtained from a man aged 30 to 45 who received the YFV17D yellow fever vaccine. The CDR3 nucleotides are TGTGCCAGCAGCTTAGGCCTAGGCAAAACCCAAGAGACCCAGTACTTC. It specifies CASSLGLGKTQETQYF.